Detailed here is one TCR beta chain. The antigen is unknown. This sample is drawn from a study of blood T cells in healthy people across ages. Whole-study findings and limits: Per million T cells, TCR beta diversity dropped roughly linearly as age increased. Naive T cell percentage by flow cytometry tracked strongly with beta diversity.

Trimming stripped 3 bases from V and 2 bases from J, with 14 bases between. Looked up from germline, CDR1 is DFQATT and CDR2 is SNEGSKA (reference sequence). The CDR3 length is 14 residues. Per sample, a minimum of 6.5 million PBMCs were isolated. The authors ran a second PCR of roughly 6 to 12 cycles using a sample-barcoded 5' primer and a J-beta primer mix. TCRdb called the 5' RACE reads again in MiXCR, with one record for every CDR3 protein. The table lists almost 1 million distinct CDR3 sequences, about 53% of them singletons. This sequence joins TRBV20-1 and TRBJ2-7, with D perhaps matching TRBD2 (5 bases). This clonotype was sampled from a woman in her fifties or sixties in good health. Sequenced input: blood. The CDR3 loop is CSARGGSSTYEQYF. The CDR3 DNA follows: TGCAGTGCTAGGGGTGGGAGTTCGACCTACGAGCAGTACTTC.